Listed here is a single T cell receptor beta chain. Its specificity is not known. These data originate in a study of shared clonotypes between healthy human individuals. At the level of the study: CD4 naive and memory got three plates each, CD8 naive two, CD8 memory one. Overall study results and limits: Non-shared clonotypes showed lower generation probabilities than clonotypes common to all four donors. Only blood samples were collected, and tissue repertoires likely differ.

Authors' methods: Junction-only sequences without quality scores were provided by ImmunoSEQ, so filtering was different. The assay was immunoSEQ multiplex PCR, and TCRdb's table has in-frame clones only and misses some. V, J and clone size reflect that table, while D and trimming were determined from the DNA. The table records roughly 1.5 million clones, roughly 98% of them present only once. The sequenced sample was naive CD4+ T cells sorted from blood. Subset given: CD45RA+ positively selected. The sequence was collected from a man aged 25 to 40 in good health.

CDR3 nucleotides: TGTGCCAGCAGCTTTGACGGGAGGACTGAGACCCAGTACTTC. Amino acid sequence: CASSFDGRTETQYF. The chain carries TRBV7-9 and TRBJ2-5, with 7 nucleotides matching TRBD2. The CDR3 consists of 14 residues. CDR1 is SEHNR, CDR2 FQNEAQ, per germline (reference sequence). Trimming removed 3 bases from V and 5 bases from J; junction bases left unmatched: 6. The variable domain in full, completed from reference TRBV7-9 and TRBJ2-5, reads DTGVSQNPRHKITKRGQNVTFRCDPISEHNRLYWYRQTLGQGPEFLTYFQNEAQLEKSRLLSDRFSAERPKGSFSTLEIQRTEQGDSAMYLCASSFDGRTETQYFGPGTRLLVL.